This T cell receptor beta chain is from a study of T cells in tuberculosis. Findings and limits, study-wide: Active tuberculosis alpha repertoires lay closer to GMM-specific TCRs than controls'.

Profiling relied on immunoSEQ multiplex PCR, and the TCRdb table lists in-frame clones only, not all of them. The table lists 30,000 to 35,000 clones, just under 95% of them singletons. Germline V gives CDR1 SGHNT, CDR2 YYREEE (reference sequence). The CDR3 is made up of 15 amino acids. Trimming at V came to 0 bases and at J to 4 bases, leaving 0 bases not matched to a gene. This clone was picked up one time. What it binds is unknown. The sample was PBMCs. This receptor was obtained from a donor under 30 with latent tuberculosis or without tuberculosis infection. Some clones in this sample may be carry-over from other donors' samples. The chain is built from TRBV5-4 and TRBJ2-2, with 10 nucleotides matching TRBD2. The CDR3: CASSLVAGGTGELFF. The DNA for the CDR3 is TGTGCCAGCAGCTTGGTAGCGGGAGGCACCGGGGAGCTGTTTTTT.